This T cell receptor (beta chain) was identified during a study of blood T cells in healthy people across ages. This clonotype was seen more than once but under ten times. The V gene's germline CDR1 is LNHNV and CDR2 YYDKDF (reference sequence). The CDR3 extends over 14 amino acids. Primers used in a second PCR of roughly 6 to 12 cycles were a sample-barcoded 5' primer and a J-beta primer mix. MiXCR was run by TCRdb on the 5' RACE reads, yielding one entry per CDR3 protein. The sample lists roughly 800,000 distinct CDR3 sequences, 20% to 25% occurring once. The data also belong to a second study, concerning T cells of mothers and their children.

Sequenced material: blood. The receptor comes from a boy younger than 18 in good health. The V call is TRBV15, the J call TRBJ2-5, with D unresolved. The J call may not be correct, given that the DNA end is closer to TRBJ2-1. The CDR3 loop reads CATSRDLDRSEQFF. For the CDR3, the DNA is TGTGCCACCAGCAGAGACTTAGATAGGAGTGAGCAGTTCTTC.